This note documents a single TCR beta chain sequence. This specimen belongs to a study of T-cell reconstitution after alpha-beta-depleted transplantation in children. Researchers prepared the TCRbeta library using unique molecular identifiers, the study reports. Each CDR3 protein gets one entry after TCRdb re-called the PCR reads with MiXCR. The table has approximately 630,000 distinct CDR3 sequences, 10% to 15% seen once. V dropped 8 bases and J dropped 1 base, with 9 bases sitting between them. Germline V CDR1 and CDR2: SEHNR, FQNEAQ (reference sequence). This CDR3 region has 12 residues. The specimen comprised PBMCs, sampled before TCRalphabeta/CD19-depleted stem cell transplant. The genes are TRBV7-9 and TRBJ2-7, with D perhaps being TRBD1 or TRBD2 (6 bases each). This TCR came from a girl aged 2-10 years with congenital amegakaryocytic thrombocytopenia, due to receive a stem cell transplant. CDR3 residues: CASGGGSYEQYF. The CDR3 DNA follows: TGTGCCAGCGGAGGGGGGTCCTACGAGCAGTACTTC.